The present T cell receptor (beta chain) was sequenced within a study of CD8 T cells in Susac syndrome. General study points: In total CD8+ repertoires, about 15 Susac-specific public clones were detected, and CD8+ TEMRA repertoires contained roughly five.

This clonotype appeared a single time. Its antigen is unidentified. cDNA came from about 0.5 to 1 ug RNA primed by random hexamers. TCRdb re-called the immunoSEQ multiplex PCR reads with MiXCR, one entry per CDR3 protein. The sample includes under 90,000 distinct CDR3 sequences, just under 95% seen only once; the top ten take roughly 0.46%. From blood CD8+ and CD4+ T cells, the TCR beta chain was sequenced. Germline V gene data show CDR1 as SQVTM and CDR2 as ANQGSEA. CDR3 length: 13 amino acids. V gave up 7 bases and J gave up 1 base; unmatched junction bases: 2. The rearrangement joins TRBV29-1 to TRBJ2-3, with 10 nucleotides matching TRBD2. The sequencing sample was made of CD8+ T cells from PBMCs. This receptor was identified in a human donor with Susac syndrome. The CDR3 loop reads CSGLAGGTDTQYF. CDR3 nucleotide sequence: TGCAGCGGTCTAGCGGGGGGCACAGATACGCAGTATTTT.